The sample holds a few counts of the clone carrying this TCR beta chain. The antigen remains undetermined. These data originate in a study of T cell responses to AZD1222 COVID-19 vaccine. Clones were read by immunoSEQ multiplex PCR, and TCRdb kept only the in-frame ones, dropping some. Of about 150,000 clones in the sample, about 93% were seen once. Study outcomes and limitations: An increase in Spike-specific TCR breadth and depth was observed after two AZD1222 doses. Clonal diversity was possibly underestimated, and white British individuals and females predominated among donors.

This CDR3 contains 11 residues. From germline, CDR1 is MRHNA and CDR2 SNTAGT. The sequence was obtained from an adult who received the AZD1222 COVID-19 vaccine. The starting material was peripheral blood, obtained 28 days after the second AZD1222 dose. The chain uses TRBV6-4 and TRBJ1-4; the D is unclear. The CDR3 loop is CVEISNEKLFF. CDR3 bases: TGTGTGGAGATTTCTAATGAAAAACTGTTTTTT.